The rows below give T cell receptor beta chains drawn from one sample of a study of T-cell reconstitution after alpha-beta-depleted transplantation in children. TCRdb analysed the PCR reads with MiXCR anew, one entry per CDR3 protein. Of about 870,000 distinct CDR3 sequences listed, roughly 15% are singletons. The sample was PBMCs, mostly from graft donor cells, taken 360 days after TCRalphabeta/CD19-depleted stem cell transplant. These receptors came from a male patient aged 10-17 years who had a stem cell transplant for acute lymphoblastic leukemia, so the T cells may come from the graft donor. Both conserved end residues are trimmed from each CDR3. Each record gives: clone size, V gene, J gene, CDR3 protein. Only some rows state a clone size, as once, few, many or a class for expanded clones.

few	TRBV20-1	TRBJ2-7	SARAGGAFREQY
few	TRBV7-6	TRBJ2-1	ASSSPLQGAEGYNEQF
few	TRBV7-3	TRBJ2-7	ASSLPGDPYEQY
NA	TRBV5-1	TRBJ2-5	ASSIETGQETQY
NA	TRBV12-3/TRBV12-4	TRBJ1-3	ASSPQAAIY
NA	TRBV2	TRBJ1-2	ASSGYEWRTGPTYGYT
many	TRBV15	TRBJ2-1	ATSRDFMLAKHEQF
NA	TRBV24-1	TRBJ2-2	ATTPGPNTGELF
many	TRBV2	TRBJ2-2	ARQGLGTGELF
NA	TRBV5-1	TRBJ2-7	ASSLGGTSQYEQY
few	TRBV5-1	TRBJ1-2	ASSSQGAEGYT
NA	TRBV11-2	TRBJ2-7	ASGRPTGTYEQY
few	TRBV7-8	TRBJ2-1	ASRPGLGVHEQF
NA	TRBV19	TRBJ2-1	ASSIQGPAFNNEQF
few	TRBV20-1	TRBJ2-7	SATRLAGVGVYEQY
many	TRBV12-3/TRBV12-4	TRBJ2-7	ASSWGVWDVSSYEQY
NA	TRBV7-2	TRBJ1-4	ASSLVGAPEKLF
NA	TRBV27	TRBJ2-1	ARWGQGSSYNEQF
few	TRBV5-6	TRBJ1-4	ASSAPPVQINEKLF
many	TRBV10-3	TRBJ2-3	AISDSGVQGTQY
NA	TRBV18	TRBJ1-4	ASSPQRPGQGNEKLF
few	TRBV5-1	TRBJ1-1	ASSLVGGQFGNTEAF
NA	TRBV12-3/TRBV12-4	TRBJ2-7	ASRASTYEQY
NA	TRBV6-1	TRBJ1-5	ASIIQGAWSNQPQH
NA	TRBV12-3/TRBV12-4	TRBJ2-3	ASSPPGLAGGPPEY
NA	TRBV4-1	TRBJ1-2	ASSQDQAASYGYT
NA	TRBV6-5	TRBJ2-2	ASSSPDTGERANTGELF
few	TRBV5-1	TRBJ2-2	ASSVRGYNTGELF
few	TRBV2	TRBJ2-5	ASSIRGLETQY